This entry concerns a single T cell receptor (beta chain). Its antigen is still unknown. This specimen comes from a study of beta chain features in type 1 diabetes. Study as a whole: Analysis included under 120,000,000 sorted cells drawn from all samples. General study results and limits: PCR might pick shorter templates more often, in the same way for patients and controls. Fewer insertions but more deletions were seen at VDJ junctions in type 1 diabetes patients. Type 1 diabetes patients showed a moderate but significant shortening of TCRB CDR3s in all four CD4+ subsets.

Expressed TCRB transcripts were sequenced, since all the RNA that had been isolated was reverse transcribed. The table came from immunoSEQ multiplex PCR; TCRdb's copy has only in-frame clones and leaves some out. The table includes around 250,000 clones, 14% detected once. The sequence was collected from a man aged 25 to 45 with type 1 diabetes. Material: naive CD4+ T cells from blood.

CDR3 sequence: CASSPPGLAGLEQFF. DNA of the CDR3: TGTGCCAGCAGTCCACCCGGACTAGCGGGACTTGAGCAGTTCTTC. The gene calls are TRBV7-2 and TRBJ2-1; 12 bases align to TRBD2. The germline V gene has CDR1 SGHTA and CDR2 FQGNSA. Trimming took 6 bases from V and 9 from J; bases not matched to a gene: 9. The CDR3 length is 15 residues.